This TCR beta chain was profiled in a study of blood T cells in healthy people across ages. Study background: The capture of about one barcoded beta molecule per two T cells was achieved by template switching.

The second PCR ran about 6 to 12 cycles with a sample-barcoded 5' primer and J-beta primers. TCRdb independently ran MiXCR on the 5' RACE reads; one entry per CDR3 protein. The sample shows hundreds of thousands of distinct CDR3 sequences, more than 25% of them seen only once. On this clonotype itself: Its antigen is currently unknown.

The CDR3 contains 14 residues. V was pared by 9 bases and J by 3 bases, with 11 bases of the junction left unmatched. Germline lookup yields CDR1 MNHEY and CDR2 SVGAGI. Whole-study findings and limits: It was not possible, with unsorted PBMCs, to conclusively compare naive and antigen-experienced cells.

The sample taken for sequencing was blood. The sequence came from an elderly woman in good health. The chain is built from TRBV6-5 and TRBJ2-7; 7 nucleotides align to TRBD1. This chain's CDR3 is CASRSGTEGYEQYF. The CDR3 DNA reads TGTGCCAGTCGATCCGGGACAGAGGGCTACGAGCAGTACTTC.